A single sample is the source of the 32 T cell receptor beta chains below, sequenced in a study of response to subunit inactivated influenza vaccine. A single record per CDR3 protein comes from TCRdb applying MiXCR to the RT-PCR reads. The repertoire holds 500,000 to 650,000 distinct CDR3 sequences, with less than 10% as singletons. The source was PBMCs from blood, collected 23 to 25 months after vaccination. The receptor source for this set is a man aged 50-75 years who received an inactivated influenza vaccine.

This clonotype was seen a few times. The rearrangement joins TRBV20-1 to TRBJ1-2; D is ambiguous. Germline CDR1 and CDR2: DFQATT and SNEGSKA (reference sequence). This CDR3 contains 12 residues. Trimming cost V 7 bases and J 7 bases, with 16 bases left between them. The CDR3 sequence is CSVGSLAAGYTF. CDR3 bases: TGCAGTGTCGGGAGTCTGGCAGCTGGCTACACCTTC.

The genes are TRBV7-9 and TRBJ2-7; 8 bases are a match to TRBD2. J was trimmed by 1 base and V by 5 bases; bases with no gene match: 4. CDR3 length: 14 amino acids. Germline CDR1 and CDR2: SEHNR and FQNEAQ (reference sequence). DNA for the CDR3: TGTGCCAGCAGCCGAGGGACTAGTTCCTACGAGCAGTACTTC. Its translation: CASSRGTSSYEQYF. The whole variable domain, filled in from reference TRBV7-9 and TRBJ2-7, reads DTGVSQNPRHKITKRGQNVTFRCDPISEHNRLYWYRQTLGQGPEFLTYFQNEAQLEKSRLLSDRFSAERPKGSFSTLEIQRTEQGDSAMYLCASSRGTSSYEQYFGPGTRLTVT.

V is TRBV29-1 and J is TRBJ2-5; D uncertain. CDR3 length: 12 residues. V gave up 3 bases and J gave up 0 bases, with 5 bases separating them. Germline-derived CDR1 and CDR2 are SQVTM and ANQGSEA. This CDR3 is CSVELYQETQYF. The DNA of the CDR3 is TGCAGCGTTGAGCTATACCAAGAGACCCAGTACTTC. Together with reference TRBV29-1 and TRBJ2-5, the CDR3 gives the full variable domain: SAVISQKPSRDICQRGTSLTIQCQVDSQVTMMFWYRQQPGQSLTLIATANQGSEATYESGFVIDKFPISRPNLTFSTLTVSNMSPEDSSIYLCSVELYQETQYFGPGTRLLVL.

This clonotype was observed at least ten times. The V and J genes are TRBV5-1 and TRBJ2-7; D unclear. Looked up from germline, CDR1 is SGHRS and CDR2 is YFSETQ. Trimming took 0 bases from V and 1 from J, leaving 8 bases between them. The CDR3 runs 14 residues. CDR3 residues: CASSLDPESYEQYF. Here the CDR3 DNA reads TGCGCCAGCAGCTTGGACCCCGAATCCTACGAGCAGTACTTC.

In DNA form, the CDR3 reads TGTGCCAGCGAATCAGGACAGGGCGAAGAGACCCAGTACTTC. As protein: CASESGQGEETQYF. The chain combines TRBV7-9 with TRBJ2-5, with 8 bases matching TRBD1. From germline, CDR1 is SEHNR and CDR2 FQNEAQ (reference sequence). This CDR3 contains 14 residues. The trim removed 8 bases at V and 3 bases at J, leaving 8 bases unmatched.

The chain has TRBV7-2 and TRBJ2-7; no reliable D call. CDR1 is SGHTA, CDR2 FQGNSA, per germline. This CDR3 has 13 residues. V lost 3 bases and J lost 0, with 6 bases in between. The CDR3 sequence: CASSFSNSYEQYF. The CDR3 DNA reads as TGTGCCAGCAGCTTCTCCAACTCCTACGAGCAGTACTTC.

This clonotype was detected a few times. This chain links TRBV10-3 with TRBJ2-3; TRBD2 agrees at 9 bases. The J segment lost 3 bases and the V segment lost 4 bases, leaving 14 bases of the junction unmatched. The germline V gene encodes CDR1 ENHRY and CDR2 SYGVKD. This CDR3 region has 18 residues. The CDR3 DNA reads TGTGCCATCAGTGCCGCCGGCGGGAGGGCCTCGGGGACAGATACGCAGTATTTT. It translates to CAISAAGGRASGTDTQYF.

The chain has TRBV19 and TRBJ2-1; the D call may be TRBD1 or TRBD2 (6 bases each). CDR1 and CDR2 (germline): LNHDA, SQIVND (reference sequence). Trimming left V 7 bases short and J 1 base short, with 14 bases between. CDR3 length: 15 amino acids. CDR3 sequence: CASTLEGGSYNEQFF. For the CDR3, the DNA is TGTGCCAGTACCCTTGAGGGGGGTTCCTACAATGAGCAGTTCTTC.

This clonotype was seen at least ten times. The V and J genes are TRBV28 and TRBJ2-2, with 8 bases identical to TRBD1. The CDR3 runs 20 residues. From germline, CDR1 is MDHEN and CDR2 SYDVKM. The junction had 18 bases not matched to a gene; V was cut back by 5 bases and J by 1 base. The CDR3 DNA sequence: TGTGCCAGCAGTGGGGGCCCACCATCAGGGGGCCGATGGAACACCGGGGAGCTGTTTTTT. Translated, it gives CASSGGPPSGGRWNTGELFF. Full variable domain (rest looked up from reference TRBV28 and TRBJ2-2): DVKVTQSSRYLVKRTGEKVFLECVQDMDHENMFWYRQDPGLGLRLIYFSYDVKMKEKGDIPEGYSVSREKKERFSLILESASTNQTSMYLCASSGGPPSGGRWNTGELFFGEGSRLTVL.

This clonotype was detected many times. One end of the junction does not line up with germline, which may come from a read error. The V gene is TRBV4-1, the J gene TRBJ1-5; tentative D call: TRBD1 (5 bases). Germline lookup yields CDR1 MGHRA and CDR2 YSYEKL. This CDR3 spans 12 amino acids. Here the CDR3 DNA reads TGCGCCAGCAGCCAAGGGGGCCAGCGCCAGCATTTT. Its translation is CASSQGGQRQHF.

This clonotype showed up many times. The chain is built from TRBV4-3 and TRBJ2-7; TRBD2 matches 12 bases. The CDR3 is made up of 19 amino acids. V dropped 0 bases and J dropped 5; count of bases not matched to a gene: 14. CDR1 is LGHNA and CDR2 is YSLEER in the germline V gene. The CDR3 loop is CASSQDIMTSGGSAHEQYF. The CDR3 nucleotides read TGCGCCAGCAGCCAAGATATAATGACTAGCGGGGGAAGTGCCCACGAGCAGTACTTC.

The chain's CDR3 is CASSNVAGGDYNEQFF. In DNA form, the CDR3 reads TGTGCCAGCAGCAATGTAGCGGGGGGTGACTACAATGAGCAGTTCTTC. V gene TRBV2 combines with J gene TRBJ2-1; 10 positions match TRBD2. V lost 6 bases, J lost 3 bases, and 8 bases stayed unmatched. Germline loops: CDR1 SNHLY, CDR2 FYNNEI. CDR3 size: 16 residues.

The J gene is TRBJ2-5, the V gene TRBV10-3; D might be TRBD1 or TRBD2, each matching 5 bases. The CDR3 is 15 residues long. Trimming removed 4 bases from V and 5 bases from J, with 17 bases in between. Per germline, CDR1 ENHRY and CDR2 SYGVKD. CDR3 DNA: TGTGCCATCAGTGTACAGGTCCGGGGCGCCGAGACCCAGTACTTC. Encoded protein: CAISVQVRGAETQYF.

This clonotype was observed at least ten times. The chain joins TRBV29-1 to TRBJ2-7; 9 bases align to TRBD1. Germline assignment: CDR1 SQVTM and CDR2 ANQGSEA. J gave up 3 bases and V 3 bases, and 6 bases lay outside the gene matches. This CDR3 is built from 14 residues. The CDR3 loop reads CSVEDRDRDYEQYF. For the CDR3, the DNA is TGCAGCGTTGAGGACCGGGACAGGGACTACGAGCAGTACTTC.

This rearrangement joins TRBV6-1 to TRBJ2-3; the match to TRBD1 covers 7 bases. Germline V CDR1 and CDR2: MNHNS, SASEGT. J lost 0 bases, V lost 5 bases, and 5 bases had no gene match. The CDR3 sequence is 15 residues long. In nucleotides, the CDR3 is TGTGCCAGCAGTACAGGGGTGAGGAGCACAGATACGCAGTATTTT. Translation: CASSTGVRSTDTQYF.

The rearrangement links TRBV11-2 to TRBJ2-3; 8 bases fit TRBD1. With 0 bases clipped from V and 9 bases from J, the junction kept 2 bases outside the gene matches. This CDR3 spans 13 amino acids. Germline CDR1 and CDR2: SGHAT and FQNNGV. The CDR3 region has the DNA TGTGCCAGCAGCTTAGAGGCAGGGGGCACGCAGTATTTT. Amino acids: CASSLEAGGTQYF.

The V and J genes are TRBV2 and TRBJ2-6; tentatively, D is TRBD2 (6 bases). Germline V gene lookup returns CDR1 SNHLY and CDR2 FYNNEI. The ends were cut back, 3 bases at V and 0 bases at J, with 12 bases in the middle. This CDR3 spans 17 amino acids. Here the CDR3 reads CASSDEGGSSGANVLTF. CDR3 nucleotide sequence: TGTGCCAGCAGTGACGAGGGAGGCTCCTCTGGGGCCAACGTCCTGACTTTC.

The chain employs TRBV4-2 and TRBJ2-1; 9 nucleotides line up with TRBD2. This CDR3 is built from 17 residues. V shed 3 bases and J 6 bases; nucleotides not matched to a gene: 12. Germline CDR1 reads LGHNA; CDR2 reads YNFKEQ. The CDR3 DNA is TGTGCCAGCAGCCAGGATCTGGCGGGAGGGCGTATCAATGAGCAGTTCTTC. Translation: CASSQDLAGGRINEQFF.

In its sample, this clonotype was seen a few times. The rearrangement uses TRBV4-3 and TRBJ2-3; D gene ambiguous. There are 15 residues in the CDR3. The germline CDR1 and CDR2 sequences are LGHNA and YSLEER. Deletions cut 0 bases from V and 2 bases from J, with 9 bases between. The CDR3 nucleotides read TGCGCCAGCAGCCAAGATTTCAGGTTCACAGATACGCAGTATTTT. Encoded protein: CASSQDFRFTDTQYF.

This clonotype was observed a handful of times. The rearrangement joins TRBV5-1 to TRBJ2-2; 14 bases are shared with TRBD2. This CDR3 is 16 amino acids long. Per germline, CDR1 SGHRS and CDR2 YFSETQ. The V and J ends lost 3 bases and 4 bases, in that order; junction bases with no gene match: 2. The CDR3 region is CASSSTSGRATGELFF. The CDR3 DNA reads TGCGCCAGCAGCTCGACTAGCGGGAGGGCCACCGGGGAGCTGTTTTTT.

V usage is TRBV5-1 and J usage is TRBJ2-3; tentatively, D is TRBD2 (6 bases). CDR1 SGHRS and CDR2 YFSETQ come from the germline V gene. Trimming took 5 bases from V and 6 from J, leaving 19 bases between them. There are 15 residues in the CDR3. The CDR3 is CASSVGAGGPDTQYF. CDR3 sequence (DNA): TGCGCCAGCAGTGTTGGGGCCGGGGGACCGGATACGCAGTATTTT.

This chain connects TRBV11-2 to TRBJ2-6; 10 bases fit TRBD1. CDR3 length: 17 amino acids. Germline CDR1 is SGHAT and CDR2 is FQNNGV. V lost 5 bases, J lost 3 bases, and 7 bases stayed unmatched. The CDR3 is CASSPGTGVYGANVLTF. In DNA, the CDR3 is TGTGCCAGCAGCCCTGGGACAGGGGTCTATGGGGCCAACGTCCTGACTTTC. The variable domain in full, completed from reference TRBV11-2 and TRBJ2-6, reads EAGVAQSPRYKIIEKRQSVAFWCNPISGHATLYWYQQILGQGPKLLIQFQNNGVVDDSQLPKDRFSAERLKGVDSTLKIQPAKLEDSAVYLCASSPGTGVYGANVLTFGAGSRLTVL.

This clonotype was observed a handful of times. The V gene is TRBV20-1, the J gene TRBJ2-6, with 8 positions matching TRBD1. From germline, CDR1 is DFQATT and CDR2 SNEGSKA (reference sequence). After removal of 2 bases from V and 0 bases from J, the junction contained 6 bases not matched to a gene. The CDR3 is made up of 17 amino acids. This CDR3 reads CSARQGAKSSGANVLTF. The CDR3 coding sequence is TGCAGTGCTAGACAGGGGGCTAAAAGCTCTGGGGCCAACGTCCTGACTTTC.

This clonotype was counted between two and nine times. V and J are TRBV4-1 and TRBJ1-1, with D possibly TRBD1 on 6 matching bases. The CDR3 extends over 15 amino acids. Germline loops: CDR1 MGHRA, CDR2 YSYEKL. V was trimmed by 0 bases and J by 0 bases, leaving 8 bases between them. The CDR3 bases are TGCGCCAGCAGCCAAGAGGGGGCAATGAACACTGAAGCTTTCTTT. Amino acids: CASSQEGAMNTEAFF.

This clonotype has more than one count but fewer than ten. The chain combines TRBV29-1 with TRBJ2-1; 7 bases match TRBD2. This CDR3 spans 14 amino acids. The germline V gene has CDR1 SQVTM and CDR2 ANQGSEA. Trimming removed 4 bases from V and 4 bases from J; junction bases left unmatched: 7. The CDR3, as DNA: TGCAGCGTTGCGAAACTAGCGAATTACAATGAGCAGTTCTTC. It specifies CSVAKLANYNEQFF.

This chain joins TRBV20-1 and TRBJ1-1, with D possibly TRBD1 on 5 matching bases. Per germline, CDR1 DFQATT and CDR2 SNEGSKA (reference sequence). The length of the CDR3 is 13 residues. Between the trimmed V and J ends, which lost 7 bases and 0 bases, there was a span of 12 bases. The CDR3 region is CSVQTVMNTEAFF. Written as DNA, the CDR3 is TGCAGTGTACAGACAGTCATGAACACTGAAGCTTTCTTT.

This clonotype was detected ten times or more. CDR3 nucleotide sequence: TGCGCCAGCAGCTTAGCTCAGGGGTTCAATGAGCAGTTCTTC. Its protein product is CASSLAQGFNEQFF. This chain joins TRBV5-1 and TRBJ2-1; TRBD1 might be the D (6 bases). This CDR3 is built from 14 residues. The ends were cut back, 2 bases at V and 6 bases at J, with 12 bases in the middle. Per the germline V gene, CDR1 is SGHRS and CDR2 is YFSETQ.

This clonotype has a count of ten or more. The chain carries TRBV20-1 and TRBJ2-5; 10 positions match TRBD1. The CDR3 has 13 residues. CDR1 is DFQATT, CDR2 SNEGSKA, per germline (reference sequence). Trimming cost V 5 bases and J 5 bases; bases outside gene matches: 5. CDR3 protein: CSADRTGGETQYF. The CDR3 DNA reads as TGCAGTGCTGACCGGACAGGGGGGGAGACCCAGTACTTC.

This chain uses TRBV6-2 or TRBV6-3 with TRBJ1-2; no clear D. Germline V gives CDR1 MNHEY, CDR2 SVGEGT. V was shortened by 0 bases and J by 1 base, with 9 bases between the two germline ends. The CDR3 loop spans 15 amino acids. The CDR3 protein is CASSYSGLLNYGYTF. CDR3 bases: TGTGCCAGCAGTTACTCTGGACTCCTTAACTATGGCTACACCTTC.

Notes on this clonotype: One end of the junction varies from germline; a read error may be responsible. The V call is TRBV7-7, the J call TRBJ2-3, with D possibly being TRBD1 (5 bases). This CDR3 region has 17 residues. The V gene's germline CDR1 is SSHAT and CDR2 FNYEAQ (reference sequence). In DNA, the CDR3 is TGTGCTAGCAGCTTAGGTCAGGGCCCTTTTGGCACAGATACGCAGTATTTT. Translation: CASSLGQGPFGTDTQYF.

This clonotype was found many times. This chain connects TRBV11-2 to TRBJ1-2, with D tentatively TRBD1 (5 bases). The germline V gene has CDR1 SGHAT and CDR2 FQNNGV. CDR3 size: 15 residues. Deletions cut 0 bases from V and 2 bases from J, with 10 bases between. CDR3 protein: CASSLDDRQNYGYTF. CDR3 DNA: TGTGCCAGCAGCTTAGATGACAGACAAAACTATGGCTACACCTTC.

This clonotype has more than one count but fewer than ten. This rearrangement joins TRBV27 to TRBJ2-1; D may be TRBD1 (7 bases). The V gene lost 0 bases and the J gene lost 5 bases, with 14 bases spanning the gap. The length of the CDR3 is 16 residues. Germline loops: CDR1 MNHEY, CDR2 SMNVEV (reference sequence). Written as DNA, the CDR3 is TGTGCCAGCAGTTTATCGAACGCGGGACAGAACAATGAGCAGTTCTTC. This encodes CASSLSNAGQNNEQFF.